A selection of T cell receptor beta chains follows, all from one sample in a study of blood T cells in healthy people across ages. One entry per CDR3 protein results from TCRdb running MiXCR on the 5' RACE reads. The data show fewer than 2 million distinct CDR3 sequences, around 40% seen once. The sequenced sample consisted of blood. These receptors all stem from a human donor in good health. Each CDR3 is given with its conserved first and last residue. Fields, in order: D gene, J gene, clone size, V gene, CDR3 protein, CDR3 DNA. D genes are given only for firm matches. Clone sizes are given selectively: once, few, many, or a class where the clone is expanded.

>-|TRBJ2-3|-|TRBV29-1
CSVTPRQGGDTQYF
TGCAGCGTCACCCCTCGCCAGGGGGGAGATACGCAGTATTTT
>-|TRBJ2-7|-|TRBV9
CASSVVPGTYEQYF
TGTGCCAGCAGCGTAGTACCAGGGACCTACGAGCAGTACTTC
>-|TRBJ1-1|-|TRBV7-2
CASSRVGDGTEAFF
TGTGCCAGCAGCCGGGTGGGTGACGGCACTGAAGCTTTCTTT
>-|TRBJ2-1|-|TRBV20-1
CSAGGGETQFF
TGCAGTGCTGGGGGCGGGGAGACCCAGTTCTTC
>TRBD1|TRBJ1-2|-|TRBV12-3/TRBV12-4
CASSLGLGQGPGYTF
TGTGCCAGCAGTTTGGGATTGGGACAGGGGCCTGGCTACACCTTC
>-|TRBJ2-6|few|TRBV7-3
CASSPGGGRLAGANVLTF
TGTGCCAGCAGCCCCGGCGGTGGCCGATTGGCTGGGGCCAACGTCCTGACTTTC
>-|TRBJ1-2|-|TRBV4-3
CASSQDRRGDYGYTF
TGCGCCAGCAGCCAAGATCGTAGGGGAGACTATGGCTACACCTTC
>TRBD1|TRBJ2-5|once|TRBV4-3
CASSQQGGVETQYF
TGCGCCAGCAGCCAACAAGGGGGCGTCGAGACCCAGTACTTC
>TRBD2|TRBJ2-1|few|TRBV24-1
CATSDPLAPSYNEQFF
TGTGCCACCAGTGATCCACTAGCGCCTTCCTACAATGAGCAGTTCTTC
>-|TRBJ2-5|few|TRBV7-2
CASSRELVGETQYF
TGTGCCAGCAGCCGCGAATTAGTGGGAGAGACCCAGTACTTC
>-|TRBJ2-5|few|TRBV3-1
CASSHLDTLEETQYF
TGTGCCAGCAGCCATCTGGACACCTTGGAAGAGACCCAGTACTTC
>TRBD2|TRBJ2-1|-|TRBV7-9
CASSHPTSGLYNEQFF
TGTGCCAGCAGCCACCCGACTAGCGGGTTATACAATGAGCAGTTCTTC
>-|TRBJ1-4|few|TRBV29-1
CSVRDSEKLFF
TGCAGCGTGCGGGATTCTGAAAAACTGTTTTTT
>TRBD2|TRBJ2-7|-|TRBV12-3/TRBV12-4
CASRPGLAGPYEQYF
TGTGCCAGCAGACCGGGACTAGCGGGGCCGTACGAGCAGTACTTC
>-|TRBJ1-2|-|TRBV7-2
CASSPGGPYYGYTF
TGTGCCAGCAGCCCGGGGGGGCCTTACTATGGCTACACCTTC
>-|TRBJ2-7|-|TRBV6-5
CASRRGNPNTYEQYF
TGTGCCAGCAGACGAGGGAATCCAAACACCTACGAGCAGTACTTC
>-|TRBJ1-1|few|TRBV18
CASSPPAGGRYEAFF
TGTGCCAGCTCACCACCGGCGGGAGGCCGGTATGAAGCTTTCTTT
>-|TRBJ1-1|-|TRBV6-2/TRBV6-3
CASRPRRGPFEAFF
TGTGCCAGCAGGCCGAGACGTGGCCCCTTTGAAGCTTTCTTT
>TRBD1|TRBJ2-7|few|TRBV28
CASGPTGGGEQYF
TGTGCCAGCGGCCCCACAGGGGGTGGCGAGCAGTACTTC
>TRBD2|TRBJ2-5|-|TRBV20-1
CSARVDGAGGGETQYF
TGCAGTGCTAGGGTTGATGGGGCGGGGGGCGGTGAGACCCAGTACTTC
>-|TRBJ2-7|-|TRBV6-1
CASPSWDEQYF
TGTGCCAGCCCCTCTTGGGACGAGCAGTACTTC
>-|TRBJ2-7|-|TRBV4-2
CASSQEAAALGQYF
TGTGCCAGCAGCCAAGAAGCGGCAGCTCTCGGGCAGTACTTC
>TRBD1|TRBJ2-1|few|TRBV29-1
CSVYMGQGDNEQFF
TGCAGCGTTTACATGGGACAGGGGGACAATGAGCAGTTCTTC
>-|TRBJ2-7|many|TRBV20-1
CSAGQGYEQYF
TGCAGCGCGGGACAAGGCTACGAGCAGTACTTC
>-|TRBJ2-7|once|TRBV12-3/TRBV12-4
CACSSSLSEQYF
TGTGCCTGCAGTTCCTCTCTCTCCGAGCAGTACTTC